This TCR beta chain was captured by sequencing in a study of PD-L1 blockade in urothelial cancer. In the study overall: At 3 weeks (second dose) and 6 weeks after starting treatment, blood was analyzed. Peripheral blood specimens exhibited a median yield of about 140,000 T cells.

Whole-study findings and limits: Better progression-free and overall survival followed lower pretreatment blood clonality.

Turning to this clone: Antigen specificity is unknown.

The time point is: pretreatment peripheral blood. Data came from immunoSEQ multiplex PCR; TCRdb stores just in-frame clones and leaves some out. Of 95,000 or so clones in the sample, around 87% are singletons; the top ten hold about 2%. J gave up 0 bases and V 5 bases, and 4 bases lay outside the gene matches. Germline CDR1 ENHRY, CDR2 SYGVKD. This CDR3 contains 15 residues. The specimen was PBMCs, collected around atezolizumab (anti-PD-L1) treatment. The rearrangement links TRBV10-3 to TRBJ2-1; 7 nucleotides agree with TRBD1. This sequence originates from a man aged 55-75 years with urothelial cancer. The CDR3 DNA is TGTGCCATCAGTTTACAGGGGAGCTCCTACAATGAGCAGTTCTTC. Translating it yields CAISLQGSSYNEQFF.